A single sample is the source of the 31 T cell receptor beta chains below, sequenced in a study of cytomegalovirus exposure and HLA in healthy donors. Vbeta (60) and Jbeta (13) primers were used in the PCR. TCRdb's table, derived via immunoSEQ multiplex PCR, lists solely in-frame clones and lacks some. The table has more than 80,000 clones, 78% seen once. What was sequenced was PBMCs. The receptor source for this set is a young man in good health and CMV-seropositive.

The chain combines TRBV5-1 with TRBJ2-7; tentatively, D is TRBD1 (6 bases). Germline loops: CDR1 SGHRS, CDR2 YFSETQ. The CDR3 has 18 residues. With 2 bases removed from V and 0 bases from J, the gap between germline ends came to 21 bases. CDR3 amino acids: CASSLKWSAGATSYEQYF. In nucleotides, the CDR3 is TGCGCCAGCAGCTTAAAGTGGTCGGCAGGGGCAACCTCCTACGAGCAGTACTTC.

The rearrangement links TRBV2 to TRBJ2-7; 7 nucleotides line up with TRBD2. The V gene's germline CDR1 is SNHLY and CDR2 FYNNEI. The ends lost 3 bases at V and 4 bases at J; junction bases unmatched: 6. This CDR3 spans 14 amino acids. CDR3 protein: CASSDWEGGYEQYF. The CDR3 DNA reads TGTGCCAGCAGTGATTGGGAGGGCGGTTACGAGCAGTACTTC.

The rearrangement uses TRBV11-2 and TRBJ2-7, with 10 bases aligning to TRBD2. Germline trimming cut 1 base from V and 2 bases from J; bases unmatched to any gene: 2. This CDR3 contains 15 residues. The germline gives CDR1 SGHAT, CDR2 FQNNGV. The DNA for the CDR3 is TGTGCCAGCAGCTTAGGAGCGGGAGGGCCCTACGAGCAGTACTTC. This encodes CASSLGAGGPYEQYF.

The chain carries TRBV7-3 and TRBJ1-1; 8 bases align to TRBD1. CDR3 length: 14 amino acids. Per the germline V gene, CDR1 is SGHTA and CDR2 is FQGTGA. The J segment lost 5 bases and the V segment lost 5 bases, leaving 7 bases of the junction unmatched. In nucleotides, the CDR3 is TGTGCCAGCAGCAAAGACAGGGGTAGGACTGAAGCTTTCTTT. Translated: CASSKDRGRTEAFF.

Concerning this clone: Other DNA sequences from this sample encode an identical CDR3 as well. V and J are TRBV4-1 and TRBJ2-5; 8 bases agree with TRBD2. With V trimmed by 4 bases and J by 4 bases, 2 bases remained unmatched. CDR1 and CDR2 from the germline V gene are MGHRA and YSYEKL. The CDR3 runs 13 residues. The CDR3 sequence is CASSRLASETQYF. The CDR3 nucleotides are TGCGCCAGCAGCCGACTAGCGTCAGAGACCCAGTACTTC.

The chain combines TRBV15 with TRBJ2-7, with TRBD1 matching 8 bases. Germline lookup yields CDR1 LNHNV and CDR2 YYDKDF (reference sequence). Trimming removed 4 bases from V and 2 bases from J; junction bases left unmatched: 7. The CDR3 sequence is 15 residues long. The CDR3 sequence is CATSKGAGGPYEQYF. CDR3 nucleotide sequence: TGTGCCACCAGCAAGGGGGCAGGGGGCCCCTACGAGCAGTACTTC.

The chain couples TRBV28 to TRBJ2-7; D is perhaps TRBD1 (6 bases). CDR3 length equals 13 residues. The V and J ends lost 2 bases and 3 bases respectively, with 8 bases between them. Germline CDR1 is MDHEN and CDR2 is SYDVKM. CDR3 amino acids: CASSLLQGYEQYF. The CDR3 nucleotides read TGTGCCAGCAGTTTACTACAGGGCTACGAGCAGTACTTC.

V and J are TRBV7-9 and TRBJ1-1; D is unclear. V was cut by 1 base and J by 8 bases, with 14 bases left in between. The length of the CDR3 is 14 residues. Germline CDR1 and CDR2: SEHNR and FQNEAQ (reference sequence). This CDR3 is CASSLDNTRWEAFF. CDR3 DNA sequence: TGTGCCAGCAGCTTAGACAACACCCGCTGGGAAGCTTTCTTT. The complete variable domain, with remaining parts taken from reference TRBV7-9 and TRBJ1-1, reads DTGVSQNPRHKITKRGQNVTFRCDPISEHNRLYWYRQTLGQGPEFLTYFQNEAQLEKSRLLSDRFSAERPKGSFSTLEIQRTEQGDSAMYLCASSLDNTRWEAFFGQGTRLTVV.

This chain joins TRBV5-1 and TRBJ2-7; 8 bases are a match to TRBD1. After removal of 5 bases from V and 3 bases from J, the junction contained 13 bases not matched to a gene. CDR1 and CDR2 (germline): SGHRS, YFSETQ. The CDR3 consists of 16 residues. This CDR3 is CASSGLGQEGFYEQYF. As DNA, the CDR3 is TGCGCCAGCAGTGGTTTGGGACAGGAGGGATTCTACGAGCAGTACTTC.

J is TRBJ1-5 and V is TRBV5-1, with 7 bases identical to TRBD1. The ends lost 4 bases at V and 7 bases at J; junction bases unmatched: 8. CDR3 length equals 14 residues. Germline-derived CDR1 and CDR2 are SGHRS and YFSETQ. The CDR3 DNA sequence: TGCGCCAGCAGCATGGACAGGTCCGGACAGCCCCAGCATTTT. It encodes CASSMDRSGQPQHF.

The chain couples TRBV5-1 to TRBJ2-3; 12 bases fit TRBD2. The CDR3 loop spans 19 amino acids. Germline CDR1 and CDR2: SGHRS and YFSETQ. Germline trimming cut 0 bases from V and 1 base from J; bases unmatched to any gene: 9. The CDR3 bases are TGCGCCAGCAGCTTGGATCCGACTAGCGGGAGAGTTGGCACAGATACGCAGTATTTT. Protein sequence: CASSLDPTSGRVGTDTQYF.

The J gene is TRBJ2-7, the V gene TRBV19; a weak D match, TRBD1 (5 bases). CDR3 length: 12 amino acids. The V end lost 3 bases, the J end lost 4 bases, and 7 bases lay between the germline ends. Germline CDR1 is LNHDA and CDR2 is SQIVND (reference sequence). The CDR3 DNA reads as TGTGCCAGTAGTATCGACAGATACGAGCAGTACTTC. This translates into CASSIDRYEQYF.

The rearrangement links TRBV29-1 to TRBJ2-3; 11 bases map to TRBD2. V lost 3 bases, J lost 4 bases, and 6 bases stayed unmatched. The germline gives CDR1 SQVTM, CDR2 ANQGSEA. This CDR3 region has 15 residues. The CDR3 DNA reads as TGCAGCGTTGATCGACTAGCGGGAAGTTCAGATACGCAGTATTTT. Its protein product is CSVDRLAGSSDTQYF.

The chain is built from TRBV5-6 and TRBJ1-1; 10 positions match TRBD1. The CDR3 loop spans 14 amino acids. Germline assignment: CDR1 SGHDT and CDR2 YYEEEE. Germline trimming cut 5 bases from V and 5 bases from J; bases unmatched to any gene: 6. This chain's CDR3 is CASRYPGQGTEAFF. The CDR3 DNA is TGTGCCAGCAGATATCCGGGACAGGGGACTGAAGCTTTCTTT.

The rearrangement links TRBV28 to TRBJ2-7, with TRBD1 matching over 9 bases. CDR3 size: 14 residues. In germline, CDR1 is MDHEN, CDR2 SYDVKM. V gave up 5 bases and J gave up 5 bases; unmatched junction bases: 7. The CDR3 bases are TGTGCCAGCAGTACCCCAGGACAGGGGAACGAGCAGTACTTC. Translation: CASSTPGQGNEQYF.

The rearrangement joins TRBV9 to TRBJ2-3; D gene ambiguous. The V end lost 0 bases, the J end lost 6 bases, and 11 bases lay between the germline ends. The CDR3 has 14 residues. The V gene's germline CDR1 is SGDLS and CDR2 YYNGEE. The CDR3 spells CASSVGLVWDTQYF. As DNA, the CDR3 is TGTGCCAGCAGCGTAGGTCTAGTTTGGGATACGCAGTATTTT.

V gene TRBV7-2 combines with J gene TRBJ1-3, with D hard to call. V lost 2 bases to trimming and J lost 4 bases, with 3 bases between them. There are 12 residues in the CDR3. CDR1 is SGHTA, CDR2 FQGNSA, per germline. The CDR3 DNA reads TGTGCCAGCAGCTTATTAGGAAACACCATATATTTT. This translates into CASSLLGNTIYF. Full variable domain (remainder filled in from reference TRBV7-2 and TRBJ1-3): GAGVSQSPSNKVTEKGKDVELRCDPISGHTALYWYRQSLGQGLEFLIYFQGNSAPDKSGLPSDRFSAERTGGSVSTLTIQRTQQEDSAVYLCASSLLGNTIYFGEGSWLTVV.

The chain's CDR3 is CASSLGPGVNTEAFF. The CDR3 nucleotides are TGTGCCAGCAGCTTAGGCCCAGGGGTGAACACTGAAGCTTTCTTT. The chain is built from TRBV7-9 and TRBJ1-1; tentative D call: TRBD1 (6 bases). The V gene lost 1 base and the J gene lost 0 bases, with 9 bases spanning the gap. The CDR3 has 15 amino acids. Germline CDR1 and CDR2: SEHNR and FQNEAQ (reference sequence).

The chain is built from TRBV25-1 and TRBJ1-5; D remains unclear. The CDR3 runs to 14 residues. Germline V lookup: CDR1 MGHDK, CDR2 SYGVNS. V dropped 10 bases and J dropped 5 bases, with 18 bases sitting between them. The DNA of the CDR3 is TGTGCCATTTTATCGAGGCGCCCCCATCAGCCCCAGCATTTT. It specifies CAILSRRPHQPQHF. Full variable domain (outside the CDR3, taken from reference TRBV25-1 and TRBJ1-5): EADIYQTPRYLVIGTGKKITLECSQTMGHDKMYWYQQDPGMELHLIHYSYGVNSTEKGDLSSESTVSRIRTEHFPLTLESARPSHTSQYLCAILSRRPHQPQHFGDGTRLSIL.

This clone was detected only a few times. This chain uses TRBV10-1 with TRBJ2-7, with 9 bases matching TRBD1. Per germline, CDR1 WNHNN and CDR2 SYGVQD (reference sequence). J lost 3 bases, V lost 6 bases, and 12 bases had no gene match. The CDR3 runs 16 residues. For the CDR3, the DNA is TGCGCCAGCAGCCAAAAACCGGGACAGGGAATCTACGAGCAGTACTTC. Protein sequence: CASSQKPGQGIYEQYF.

The chain combines TRBV28 with TRBJ1-5; 10 bases are shared with TRBD1. The CDR3 runs to 15 residues. Losses at the gene ends were 6 bases for V and 9 bases for J; bases not matched to a gene: 11. CDR1 is MDHEN and CDR2 is SYDVKM in the germline V gene. CDR3 residues: CASRGTGAEGRPQHF. The CDR3 bases are TGTGCCAGCAGGGGGACAGGGGCTGAGGGTCGGCCCCAGCATTTT.

V and J are TRBV11-2 and TRBJ2-3; TRBD2 aligns across 9 bases. The CDR3 has 17 residues. CDR1 and CDR2 (germline): SGHAT, FQNNGV. The ends lost 5 bases at V and 0 bases at J; junction bases unmatched: 9. The CDR3 nucleotides are TGTGCCAGCAGCCGCGGGGGGGGAGGACTGAGCACAGATACGCAGTATTTT. It specifies CASSRGGGGLSTDTQYF.

This clone was observed once. The CDR3 DNA sequence: TGCGCCAGCAGCTTAAGACAGTATTACGAGCAGTACTTC. This codes for CASSLRQYYEQYF. The V gene is TRBV5-1, the J gene TRBJ2-7; TRBD1 might be the D (5 bases). Germline CDR1 is SGHRS and CDR2 is YFSETQ. V lost 2 bases to trimming and J lost 4 bases, with 10 bases between them. CDR3 length equals 13 residues.

This chain connects TRBV19 to TRBJ2-1, with 10 bases identical to TRBD2. CDR1 and CDR2 from the germline V gene are LNHDA and SQIVND (reference sequence). This CDR3 is built from 20 residues. V was clipped by 5 bases and J by 0 bases; unmatched bases: 16. CDR3 in DNA: TGTGCCAGTAGTCCCTATACGTCTAGCGGGAGCGGGAGCTCCTACAATGAGCAGTTCTTC. Protein sequence: CASSPYTSSGSGSSYNEQFF.

This chain joins TRBV28 and TRBJ1-2; D perhaps matches TRBD1 (5 bases). CDR3 length: 13 amino acids. The germline V gene encodes CDR1 MDHEN and CDR2 SYDVKM. V shed 7 bases and J shed 6 bases, with 15 bases lying between them. As DNA, the CDR3 is TGTGCCAGCACCTCGGGACTCTTGGATGGCTACACCTTC. Translating gives CASTSGLLDGYTF.

The chain's CDR3 is CASSLGDPTGELFF. The CDR3 DNA reads as TGCGCCAGCAGCTTGGGGGACCCCACGGGGGAACTGTTTTTT. V gene TRBV5-1 combines with J gene TRBJ1-4; TRBD1 is a possible D gene (5 bases). This CDR3 is 14 amino acids long. The germline V gene has CDR1 SGHRS and CDR2 YFSETQ. Deletions cut 0 bases from V and 12 bases from J, with 15 bases between.

The rearrangement links TRBV2 to TRBJ1-1; no firm D call. This CDR3 spans 14 amino acids. V lost 7 bases and J 1 base, leaving 13 bases between the germline ends. CDR1 is SNHLY and CDR2 is FYNNEI in the germline V gene. The CDR3, as DNA: TGTGCCAGCATCGTGGGAGGATGGAACACTGAAGCTTTCTTT. It translates to CASIVGGWNTEAFF.

V gene TRBV29-1 combines with J gene TRBJ2-3, with 7 bases matching TRBD2. The CDR3 runs to 14 residues. Trimming at V came to 4 bases and at J to 1 base, leaving 5 bases not matched to a gene. Germline V CDR1 and CDR2: SQVTM, ANQGSEA. The CDR3 is CSVGGGRGTDTQYF. The CDR3, as DNA: TGCAGCGTTGGGGGGGGACGGGGCACAGATACGCAGTATTTT.

The chain is built from TRBV5-1 and TRBJ2-5, with 11 bases matching TRBD2. The V and J ends lost 0 bases and 1 base, in that order; junction bases with no gene match: 5. This CDR3 has 17 residues. Germline CDR1 and CDR2: SGHRS and YFSETQ. CDR3 region: CASSLGLAGPGQETQYF. In nucleotides, the CDR3 is TGCGCCAGCAGCTTGGGACTAGCGGGACCGGGCCAAGAGACCCAGTACTTC.

The rearrangement uses TRBV29-1 and TRBJ2-1; D is perhaps TRBD1 (6 bases). The germline gives CDR1 SQVTM, CDR2 ANQGSEA. The CDR3 length is 13 residues. V was shortened by 1 base and J by 7 bases, with 11 bases between the two germline ends. The DNA of the CDR3 is TGCAGCGTTGAAGGACAGGAGTTTAATGAGCAGTTCTTC. This codes for CSVEGQEFNEQFF.

The chain carries TRBV6-5 and TRBJ2-1, with no clear D. V dropped 6 bases and J dropped 8 bases, with 14 bases sitting between them. This CDR3 contains 13 residues. Per germline, CDR1 MNHEY and CDR2 SVGAGI. In DNA, the CDR3 is TGTGCCAGCAGCATAAGAGACACGGATGAGCAGTTCTTC. It encodes CASSIRDTDEQFF.